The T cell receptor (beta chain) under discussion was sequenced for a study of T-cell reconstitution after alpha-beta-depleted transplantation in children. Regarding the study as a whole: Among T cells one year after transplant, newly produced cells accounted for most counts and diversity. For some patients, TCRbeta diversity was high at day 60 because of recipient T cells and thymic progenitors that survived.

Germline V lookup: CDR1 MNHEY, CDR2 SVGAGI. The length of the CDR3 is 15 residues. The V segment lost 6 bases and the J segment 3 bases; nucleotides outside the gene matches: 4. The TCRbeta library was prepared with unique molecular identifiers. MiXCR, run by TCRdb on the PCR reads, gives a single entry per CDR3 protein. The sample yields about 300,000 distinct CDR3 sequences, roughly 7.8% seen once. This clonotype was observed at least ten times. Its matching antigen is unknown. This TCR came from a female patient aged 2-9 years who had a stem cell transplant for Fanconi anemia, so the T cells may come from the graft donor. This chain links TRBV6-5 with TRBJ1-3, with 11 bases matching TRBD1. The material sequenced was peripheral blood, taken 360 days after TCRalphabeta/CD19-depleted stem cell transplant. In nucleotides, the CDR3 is TGTGCCAGCAGAGGGACAGGGGGGGTTGGAAACACCATATATTTT. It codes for CASRGTGGVGNTIYF.